This T cell receptor beta chain was identified during a study of regulatory T cells in long-lasting Graves disease. V lost 5 bases and J lost 2, with 10 bases in between. CDR3 length: 13 amino acids. Germline lookup yields CDR1 SGHTA and CDR2 FQGTGA. Described time point: newly diagnosed GD, antithyroid drugs for less than 3 months. Isolated PBMC RNA provided the starting material for the TCR library. One endocrinology department in Xi'an, China, was where patients came from. This clonotype was observed at least ten times. Both iRepertoire HTBI primers and Arm-PCR of CDR3 regions were used to build the TCR beta libraries. Per the authors' pipeline: The samples yielded about 60 TRBV and some 15 TRBJ segments. Each CDR3 protein gets one entry after TCRdb re-called the multiplex PCR reads with MiXCR. The V and J calls and clone size are TCRdb's, not the authors'. The sample contains 540,000 or so distinct CDR3 sequences, about 13% of which appear only once.

A further study also used this sample, focusing on T cells in Graves' hyperthyroidism and ophthalmopathy. That paper adds: Carried out on the TCR CDR3, a first-round RT-PCR used the HTBI primer set. It was a median approximately six months before onset that the model predicted ophthalmopathy.

This receptor was identified in a man younger than 45 with Graves disease. The source material was peripheral blood mononuclear cells (PBMCs), sampled at new diagnosis, from a patient treated with antithyroid drugs. The chain couples TRBV7-3 to TRBJ2-7, with D uncertain. CDR3 in DNA: TGTGCCAGCAGCGCCAATGGACCCTACGAGCAGTACTTC. It codes for CASSANGPYEQYF.